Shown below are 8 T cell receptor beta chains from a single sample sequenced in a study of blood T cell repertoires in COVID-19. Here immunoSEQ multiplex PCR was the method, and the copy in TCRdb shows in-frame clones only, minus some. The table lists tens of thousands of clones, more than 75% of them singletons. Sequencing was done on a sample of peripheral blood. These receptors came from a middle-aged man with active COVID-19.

The CDR3 DNA is TGTGCCACCATACACAGGGGGCTGAACACTGAAGCTTTCTTT. This translates into CATIHRGLNTEAFF. The chain combines TRBV24-1 with TRBJ1-1, with 9 bases that match TRBD1. With 8 bases clipped from V and 0 bases from J, the junction kept 3 bases outside the gene matches. The CDR3 runs to 14 residues. In germline, CDR1 is KGHDR, CDR2 SFDVKD.

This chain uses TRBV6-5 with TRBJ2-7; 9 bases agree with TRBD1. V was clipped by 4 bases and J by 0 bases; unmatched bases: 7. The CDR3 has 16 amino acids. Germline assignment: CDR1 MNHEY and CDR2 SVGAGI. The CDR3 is CASSSFRDRASYEQYF. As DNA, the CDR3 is TGTGCCAGCAGTTCATTCCGGGACAGGGCCTCCTACGAGCAGTACTTC.

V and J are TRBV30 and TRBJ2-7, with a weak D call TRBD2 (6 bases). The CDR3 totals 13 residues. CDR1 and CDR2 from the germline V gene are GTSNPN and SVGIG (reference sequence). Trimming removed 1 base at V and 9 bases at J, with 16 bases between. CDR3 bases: TGTGCCTGGAGTGCGGGACTCCTGGCAACGCAGTACTTC. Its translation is CAWSAGLLATQYF.

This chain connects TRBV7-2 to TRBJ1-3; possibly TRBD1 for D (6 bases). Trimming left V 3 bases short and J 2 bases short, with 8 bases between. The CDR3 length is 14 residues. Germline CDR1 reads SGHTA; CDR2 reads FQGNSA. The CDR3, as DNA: TGTGCCAGCAGCTTGAACAGGGCTGGAAACACCATATATTTT. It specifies CASSLNRAGNTIYF.

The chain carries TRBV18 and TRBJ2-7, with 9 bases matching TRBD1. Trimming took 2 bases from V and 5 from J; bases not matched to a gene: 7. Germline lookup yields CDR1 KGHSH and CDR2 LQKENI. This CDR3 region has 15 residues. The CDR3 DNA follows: TGTGCCAGCTCACCATCCCGGGACAGGGTCCACGAGCAGTACTTC. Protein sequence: CASSPSRDRVHEQYF.

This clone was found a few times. CDR3 region: CASSETGGNQPQHF. The CDR3 region has the DNA TGTGCCAGCAGCGAAACAGGGGGCAATCAGCCCCAGCATTTT. This sequence joins TRBV28 and TRBJ1-5; 7 nucleotides agree with TRBD1. CDR3 length equals 14 residues. V dropped 6 bases and J dropped 2; count of bases not matched to a gene: 4. Germline lookup yields CDR1 MDHEN and CDR2 SYDVKM.

CDR3 amino acids: CATIGQRHYGYTF. The CDR3 nucleotides read TGTGCCACAATCGGACAGAGACACTATGGCTACACCTTC. This chain connects TRBV28 to TRBJ1-2; tentatively, D is TRBD1 (6 bases). Germline CDR1 is MDHEN and CDR2 is SYDVKM. Trimming left V 10 bases short and J 3 bases short, with 15 bases between. This CDR3 has 13 residues.

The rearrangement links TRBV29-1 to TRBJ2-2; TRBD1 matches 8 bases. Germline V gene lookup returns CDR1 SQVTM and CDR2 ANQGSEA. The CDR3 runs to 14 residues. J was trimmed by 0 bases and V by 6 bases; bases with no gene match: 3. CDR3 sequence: CSVAGQANTGELFF. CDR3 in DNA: TGCAGCGTGGCGGGACAGGCGAACACCGGGGAGCTGTTTTTT.